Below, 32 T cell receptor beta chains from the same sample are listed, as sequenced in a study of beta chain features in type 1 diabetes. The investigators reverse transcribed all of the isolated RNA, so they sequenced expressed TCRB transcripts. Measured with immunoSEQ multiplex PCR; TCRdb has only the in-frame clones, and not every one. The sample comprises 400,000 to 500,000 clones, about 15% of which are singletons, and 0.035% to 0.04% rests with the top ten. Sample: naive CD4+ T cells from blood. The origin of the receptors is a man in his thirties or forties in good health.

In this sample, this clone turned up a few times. The CDR3 here is CSPAVAREQYV. CDR3 DNA sequence: TGCAGCCCTGCGGTGGCCAGAGAGCAGTACGTC. This chain uses TRBV20-1 with TRBJ2-7, with D unresolved. The CDR3 runs 11 residues. Germline CDR1 DFQATT, CDR2 SNEGSKA (reference sequence).

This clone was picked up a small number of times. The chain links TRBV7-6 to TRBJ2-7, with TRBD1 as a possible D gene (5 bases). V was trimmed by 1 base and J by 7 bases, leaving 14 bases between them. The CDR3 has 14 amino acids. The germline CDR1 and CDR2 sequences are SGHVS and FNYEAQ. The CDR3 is CASSLVGMGREQYF. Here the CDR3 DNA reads TGTGCCAGCAGCTTAGTTGGGATGGGGCGGGAGCAGTACTTC. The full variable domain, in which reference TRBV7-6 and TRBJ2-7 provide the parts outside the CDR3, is GAGVSQSPRYKVTKRGQDVALRCDPISGHVSLYWYRQALGQGPEFLTYFNYEAQQDKSGLPNDRFSAERPEGSISTLTIQRTEQRDSAMYRCASSLVGMGREQYFGPGTRLTVT.

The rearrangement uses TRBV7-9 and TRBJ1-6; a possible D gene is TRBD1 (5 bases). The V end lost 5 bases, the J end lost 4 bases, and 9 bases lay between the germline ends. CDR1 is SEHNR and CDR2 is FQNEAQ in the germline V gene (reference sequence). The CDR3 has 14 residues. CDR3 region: CASSHDSYNSPLHF. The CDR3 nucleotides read TGTGCCAGCAGCCACGACAGTTATAATTCACCCCTCCACTTT.

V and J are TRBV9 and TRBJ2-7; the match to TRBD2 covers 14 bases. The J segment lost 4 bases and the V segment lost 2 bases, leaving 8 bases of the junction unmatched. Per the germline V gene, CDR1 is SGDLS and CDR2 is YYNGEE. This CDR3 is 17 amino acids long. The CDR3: CASSVLGTSGSQYEQYV. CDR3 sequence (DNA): TGTGCCAGCAGCGTTCTCGGGACTAGCGGGAGCCAATACGAGCAGTACGTC.

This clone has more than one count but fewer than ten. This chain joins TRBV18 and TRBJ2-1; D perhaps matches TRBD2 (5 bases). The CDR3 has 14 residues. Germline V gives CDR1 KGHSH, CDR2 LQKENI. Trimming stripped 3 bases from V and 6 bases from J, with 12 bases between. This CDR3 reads CASSPKGGPNEQFF. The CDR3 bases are TGTGCCAGCTCACCGAAAGGAGGCCCCAATGAGCAGTTCTTC.

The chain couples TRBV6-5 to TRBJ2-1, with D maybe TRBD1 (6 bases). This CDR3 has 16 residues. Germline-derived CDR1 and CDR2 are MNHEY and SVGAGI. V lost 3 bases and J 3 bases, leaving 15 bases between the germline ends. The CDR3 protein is CASSYTGTRHYNEQFF. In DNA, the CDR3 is TGTGCCAGCAGTTATACCGGGACAAGGCACTACAATGAGCAGTTCTTC.

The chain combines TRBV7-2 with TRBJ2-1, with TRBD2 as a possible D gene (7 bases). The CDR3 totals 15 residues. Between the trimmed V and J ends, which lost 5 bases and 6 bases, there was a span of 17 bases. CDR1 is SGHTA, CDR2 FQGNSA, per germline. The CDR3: CASSLDWGGFNEQFF. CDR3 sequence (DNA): TGTGCCAGCAGCCTCGACTGGGGGGGCTTCAATGAGCAGTTCTTC.

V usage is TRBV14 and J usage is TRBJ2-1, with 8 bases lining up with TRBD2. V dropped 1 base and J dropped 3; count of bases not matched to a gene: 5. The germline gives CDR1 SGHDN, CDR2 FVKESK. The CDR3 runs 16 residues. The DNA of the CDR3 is TGTGCCAGCAGCCAAGCCGGCGGGAGGATCTACAATGAGCAGTTCTTC. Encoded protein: CASSQAGGRIYNEQFF.

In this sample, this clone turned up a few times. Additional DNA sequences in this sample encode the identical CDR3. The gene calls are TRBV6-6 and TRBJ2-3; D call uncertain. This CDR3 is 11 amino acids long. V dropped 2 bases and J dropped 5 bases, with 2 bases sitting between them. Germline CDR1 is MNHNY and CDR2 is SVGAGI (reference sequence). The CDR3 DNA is TGTGCCAGCAGTTACGTAGATACGCAGTATTTT. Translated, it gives CASSYVDTQYF.

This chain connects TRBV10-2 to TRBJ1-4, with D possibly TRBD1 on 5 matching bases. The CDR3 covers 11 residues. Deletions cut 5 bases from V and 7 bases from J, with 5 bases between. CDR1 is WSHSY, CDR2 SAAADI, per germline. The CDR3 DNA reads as TGCGCCAGCAGTAGGGGTGAAAAACTGTTTTTT. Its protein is CASSRGEKLFF.

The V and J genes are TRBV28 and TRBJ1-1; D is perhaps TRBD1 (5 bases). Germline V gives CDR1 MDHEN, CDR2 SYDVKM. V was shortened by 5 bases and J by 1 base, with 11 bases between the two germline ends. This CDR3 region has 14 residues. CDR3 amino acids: CASSGSTANTEAFF. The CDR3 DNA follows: TGTGCCAGCAGTGGGTCGACAGCGAACACTGAAGCTTTCTTT.

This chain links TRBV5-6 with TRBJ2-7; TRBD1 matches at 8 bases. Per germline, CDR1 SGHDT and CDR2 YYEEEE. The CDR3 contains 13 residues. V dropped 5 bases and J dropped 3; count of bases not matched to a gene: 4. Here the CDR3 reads CASRTGQGYEQYF. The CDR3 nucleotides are TGTGCCAGCAGGACCGGACAGGGCTACGAGCAGTACTTC.

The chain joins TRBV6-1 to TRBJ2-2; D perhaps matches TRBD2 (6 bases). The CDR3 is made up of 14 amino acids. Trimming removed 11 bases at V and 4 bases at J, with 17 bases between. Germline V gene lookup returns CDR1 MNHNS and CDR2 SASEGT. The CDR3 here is CACGRDLLTGELFF. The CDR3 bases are TGTGCCTGCGGCCGGGACTTACTCACCGGGGAGCTGTTTTTT.

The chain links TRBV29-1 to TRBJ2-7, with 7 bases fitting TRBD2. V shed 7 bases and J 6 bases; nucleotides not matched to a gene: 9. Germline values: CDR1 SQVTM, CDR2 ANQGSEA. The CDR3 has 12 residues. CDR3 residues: CSAGGMGGEQYV. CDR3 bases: TGCAGCGCCGGGGGGATGGGTGGCGAGCAGTACGTC.

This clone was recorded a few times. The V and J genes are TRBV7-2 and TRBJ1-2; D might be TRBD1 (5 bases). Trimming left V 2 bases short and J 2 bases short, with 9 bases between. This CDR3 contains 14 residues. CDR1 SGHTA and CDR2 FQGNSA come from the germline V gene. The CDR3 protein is CASSLSWGNYGYTF. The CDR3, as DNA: TGTGCCAGCAGCTTAAGCTGGGGGAACTATGGCTACACCTTC.

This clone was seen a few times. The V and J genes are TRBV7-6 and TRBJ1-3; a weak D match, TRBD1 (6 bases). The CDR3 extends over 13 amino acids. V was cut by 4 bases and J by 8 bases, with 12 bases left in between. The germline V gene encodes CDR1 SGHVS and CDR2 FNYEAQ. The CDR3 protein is CASSSNRVDTIYF. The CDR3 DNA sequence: TGTGCCAGCAGCTCGAACAGGGTTGACACCATATATTTT. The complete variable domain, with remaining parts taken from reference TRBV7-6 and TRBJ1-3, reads GAGVSQSPRYKVTKRGQDVALRCDPISGHVSLYWYRQALGQGPEFLTYFNYEAQQDKSGLPNDRFSAERPEGSISTLTIQRTEQRDSAMYRCASSSNRVDTIYFGEGSWLTVV.

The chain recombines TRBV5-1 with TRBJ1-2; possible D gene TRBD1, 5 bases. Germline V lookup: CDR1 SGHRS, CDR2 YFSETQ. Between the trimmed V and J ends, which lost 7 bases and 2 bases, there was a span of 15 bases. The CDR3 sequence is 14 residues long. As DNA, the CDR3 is TGCGCCAGCCGACTGACAGTCTACAACTATGGCTACACCTTC. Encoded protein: CASRLTVYNYGYTF.

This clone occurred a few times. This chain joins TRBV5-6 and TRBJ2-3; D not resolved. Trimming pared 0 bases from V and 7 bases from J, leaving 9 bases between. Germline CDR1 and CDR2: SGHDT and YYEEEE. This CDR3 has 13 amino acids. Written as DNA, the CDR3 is TGTGCCAGCAGCTTGGGGGAATCGAATACGCAGTATTTT. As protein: CASSLGESNTQYF.

The CDR3 sequence: CASSPWEGAKNIQYF. The CDR3 nucleotides are TGTGCCAGCAGCCCCTGGGAGGGGGCCAAAAACATTCAGTACTTC. The chain joins TRBV7-8 to TRBJ2-4; 7 nucleotides agree with TRBD2. Germline values: CDR1 SGHVS, CDR2 FQNEAQ. CDR3 length: 15 amino acids. Trimming at V came to 5 bases and at J to 1 base, leaving 5 bases not matched to a gene. Together with reference TRBV7-8 and TRBJ2-4, the CDR3 gives the full variable domain: GAGVSQSPRYKVAKRGQDVALRCDPISGHVSLFWYQQALGQGPEFLTYFQNEAQLDKSGLPSDRFFAERPEGSVSTLKIQRTQQEDSAVYLCASSPWEGAKNIQYFGAGTRLSVL.

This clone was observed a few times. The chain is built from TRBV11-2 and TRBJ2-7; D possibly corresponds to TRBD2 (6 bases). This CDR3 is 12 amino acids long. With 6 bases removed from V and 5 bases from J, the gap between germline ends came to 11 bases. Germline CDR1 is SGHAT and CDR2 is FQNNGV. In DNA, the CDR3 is TGTGCCAGCAGTAGGAGGGGACACGAGCAGTACTTC. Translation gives CASSRRGHEQYF.

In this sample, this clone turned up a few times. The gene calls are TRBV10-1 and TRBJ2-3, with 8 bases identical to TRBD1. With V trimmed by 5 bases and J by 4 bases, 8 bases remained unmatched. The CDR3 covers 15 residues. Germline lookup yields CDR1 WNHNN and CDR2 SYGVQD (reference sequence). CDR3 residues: CASSINRGRSDTQYF. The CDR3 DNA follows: TGCGCCAGCAGTATCAACAGGGGGAGATCAGATACGCAGTATTTT.

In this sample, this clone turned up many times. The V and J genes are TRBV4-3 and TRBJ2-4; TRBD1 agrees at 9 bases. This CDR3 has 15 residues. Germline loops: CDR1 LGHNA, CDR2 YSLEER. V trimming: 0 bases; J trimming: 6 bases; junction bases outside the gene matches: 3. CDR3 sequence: CASSQEGTGINIQYF. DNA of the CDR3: TGCGCCAGCAGCCAAGAAGGGACAGGGATAAACATTCAGTACTTC.

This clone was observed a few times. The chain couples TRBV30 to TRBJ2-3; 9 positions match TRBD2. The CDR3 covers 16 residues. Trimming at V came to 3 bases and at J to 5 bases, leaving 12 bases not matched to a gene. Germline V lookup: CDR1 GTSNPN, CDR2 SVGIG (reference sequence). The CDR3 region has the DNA TGTGCCTGGAGCGGCGGGAGGGCCTTTTCGGGAGATACGCAGTATTTT. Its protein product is CAWSGGRAFSGDTQYF.

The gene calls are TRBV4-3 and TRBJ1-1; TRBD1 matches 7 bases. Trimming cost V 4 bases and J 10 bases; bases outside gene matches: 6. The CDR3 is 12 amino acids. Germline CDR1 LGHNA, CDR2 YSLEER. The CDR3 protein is CASSLTGAGAFF. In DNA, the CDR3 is TGCGCCAGCAGCCTCACAGGGGCTGGAGCTTTCTTT.

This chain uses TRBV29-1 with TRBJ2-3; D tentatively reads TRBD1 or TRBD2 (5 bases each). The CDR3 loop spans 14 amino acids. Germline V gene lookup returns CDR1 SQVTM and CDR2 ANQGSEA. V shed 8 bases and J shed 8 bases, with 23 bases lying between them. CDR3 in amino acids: CSFSRGDLMGTQYF. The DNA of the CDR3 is TGCAGCTTCTCGAGAGGGGATTTAATGGGTACGCAGTATTTT.

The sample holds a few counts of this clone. The CDR3 sequence is CSVVGDRDADTQYF. In DNA, the CDR3 is TGCAGCGTTGTAGGGGACAGGGACGCAGATACGCAGTATTTT. This chain uses TRBV29-1 with TRBJ2-3, with TRBD1 matching over 9 bases. Trimming removed 4 bases from V and 4 bases from J; junction bases left unmatched: 6. Germline V lookup: CDR1 SQVTM, CDR2 ANQGSEA. The CDR3 sequence is 14 residues long.

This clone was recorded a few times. This CDR3 reads CASSSGLADYEQYV. The CDR3 coding sequence is TGTGCCAGCAGTTCTGGGCTAGCGGACTACGAGCAGTACGTC. The genes are TRBV6-5 and TRBJ2-7, with 7 bases lining up with TRBD2. CDR3 length: 14 residues. Germline CDR1 and CDR2: MNHEY and SVGAGI. V shed 4 bases, J shed 3 bases, and the junction held 6 bases outside the gene matches.

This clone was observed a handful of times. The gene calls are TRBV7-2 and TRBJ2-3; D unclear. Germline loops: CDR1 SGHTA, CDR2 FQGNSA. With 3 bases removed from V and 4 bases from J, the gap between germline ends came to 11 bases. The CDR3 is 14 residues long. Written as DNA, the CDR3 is TGTGCCAGCAGCTTTTTTGGGGTACCAGATACGCAGTATTTT. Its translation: CASSFFGVPDTQYF.

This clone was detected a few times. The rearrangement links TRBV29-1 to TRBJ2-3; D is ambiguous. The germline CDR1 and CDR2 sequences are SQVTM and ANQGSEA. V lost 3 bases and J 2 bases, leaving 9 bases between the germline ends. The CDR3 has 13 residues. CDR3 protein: CSVDYSPTDTQYF. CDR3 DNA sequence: TGCAGCGTTGATTACAGCCCCACAGATACGCAGTATTTT.

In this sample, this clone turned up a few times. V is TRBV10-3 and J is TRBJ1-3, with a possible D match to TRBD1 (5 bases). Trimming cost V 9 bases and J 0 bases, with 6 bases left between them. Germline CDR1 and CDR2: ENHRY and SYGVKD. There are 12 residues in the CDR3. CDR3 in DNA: TGTGCCATAGGGGACTCTGGAAACACCATATATTTT. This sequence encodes CAIGDSGNTIYF.

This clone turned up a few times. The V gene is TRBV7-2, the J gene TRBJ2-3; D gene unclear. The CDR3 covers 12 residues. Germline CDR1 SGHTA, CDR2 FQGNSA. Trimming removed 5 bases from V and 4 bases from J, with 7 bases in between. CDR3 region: CASSRPADTQYF. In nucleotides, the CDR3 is TGTGCCAGCAGCCGACCCGCAGATACGCAGTATTTT.

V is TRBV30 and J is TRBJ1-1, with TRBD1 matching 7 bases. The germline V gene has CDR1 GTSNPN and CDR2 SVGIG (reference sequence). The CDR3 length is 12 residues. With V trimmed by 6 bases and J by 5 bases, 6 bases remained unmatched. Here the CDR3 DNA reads TGTGCCTGCTTTCCCAGGGGGACTGAAGCTTTCTTT. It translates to CACFPRGTEAFF.